A single sample is the source of the 30 T cell receptor beta chains below, sequenced in a study of blood T cell repertoires in COVID-19. Only in-frame clones appear in the TCRdb table, and some are missing; sequencing was by immunoSEQ multiplex PCR. The sample records more than 50,000 clones, roughly 80% being singletons. The sequencing sample was made of peripheral blood. These receptors all stem from a woman in her sixties or seventies with acute or convalescent COVID-19.

The rearrangement uses TRBV4-1 and TRBJ2-3; 12 nucleotides align to TRBD2. V trimming: 0 bases; J trimming: 7 bases; junction bases outside the gene matches: 8. CDR1 is MGHRA, CDR2 YSYEKL, per germline. The CDR3 is made up of 17 amino acids. As DNA, the CDR3 is TGCGCCAGCAGCCAAGACCAACTAGCGGGGGGTGATTATACGCAGTATTTT. The encoded protein is CASSQDQLAGGDYTQYF.

This sequence joins TRBV11-2 and TRBJ1-3; 10 bases align to TRBD1. The germline CDR1 and CDR2 sequences are SGHAT and FQNNGV. CDR3 length: 16 amino acids. V shed 5 bases, J shed 4 bases, and the junction held 8 bases outside the gene matches. CDR3 nucleotides: TGTGCCAGCAGCCAGCGGGGACAGGGGTTGGGAAACACCATATATTTT. Translated, it gives CASSQRGQGLGNTIYF.

For the CDR3, the DNA is TGCGCCAGCAGCCAAGATGGGAGCGCCAGAAATGAAAAACTGTTTTTT. It specifies CASSQDGSARNEKLFF. The chain couples TRBV4-1 to TRBJ1-4; D is unresolved. The CDR3 is made up of 16 amino acids. V was pared by 0 bases and J by 5 bases, with 13 bases between. The germline gives CDR1 MGHRA, CDR2 YSYEKL.

The chain has TRBV19 and TRBJ2-5; 11 nucleotides align to TRBD2. Germline V lookup: CDR1 LNHDA, CDR2 SQIVND (reference sequence). The CDR3 contains 15 residues. Losses at the gene ends were 7 bases for V and 4 bases for J; bases not matched to a gene: 8. The CDR3 DNA reads as TGTGCCAGTACGGATAGCGGGGGGGCCGGAGAGACCCAGTACTTC. Residues: CASTDSGGAGETQYF.

Written as DNA, the CDR3 is TGTGCCAGCAAAACTAGCGGTGGAGAGACCCAGTACTTC. It specifies CASKTSGGETQYF. The J gene is TRBJ2-5, the V gene TRBV12-3 or TRBV12-4, with 8 bases aligning to TRBD2. The CDR3 length is 13 residues. V shed 7 bases, J shed 4 bases, and the junction held 5 bases outside the gene matches.

This clone has just one count. V and J are TRBV9 and TRBJ1-1; D might be TRBD1 (6 bases). Germline loops: CDR1 SGDLS, CDR2 YYNGEE. V dropped 4 bases and J dropped 8 bases, with 12 bases sitting between them. CDR3 length: 12 amino acids. The CDR3 sequence: CASSPQGSEAFF. The CDR3 region has the DNA TGTGCCAGCAGCCCTCAGGGGTCCGAAGCTTTCTTT.

The chain joins TRBV12-5 to TRBJ2-1, with 7 bases matching TRBD1. Germline loops: CDR1 LGHNT, CDR2 FRNRAP. This CDR3 comprises 14 residues. Trimming took 7 bases from V and 7 from J; bases not matched to a gene: 10. CDR3 DNA: TGTGCTAGTGCCATCCCCCACAGGGGTAATGAGCAGTTCTTC. Translating it yields CASAIPHRGNEQFF. Full variable domain (remainder filled in from reference TRBV12-5 and TRBJ2-1): DARVTQTPRHKVTEMGQEVTMRCQPILGHNTVFWYRQTMMQGLELLAYFRNRAPLDDSGMPKDRFSAEMPDATLATLKIQPSEPRDSAVYFCASAIPHRGNEQFFGPGTRLTVL.

CDR3 amino acids: CSVAGQGPNEKLFF. CDR3 nucleotides: TGCAGCGTCGCCGGTCAGGGTCCTAATGAAAAACTGTTTTTT. The V and J genes are TRBV29-1 and TRBJ1-4, with D perhaps TRBD1 (5 bases). Trimming left V 6 bases short and J 3 bases short, with 14 bases between. The germline V gene has CDR1 SQVTM and CDR2 ANQGSEA. CDR3 length: 14 amino acids.

The count of this clone is one. The rearrangement links TRBV19 to TRBJ1-5; weak D call: TRBD1 (5 bases). The length of the CDR3 is 15 residues. Germline V gene data show CDR1 as LNHDA and CDR2 as SQIVND (reference sequence). V was shortened by 7 bases and J by 0 bases, with 13 bases between the two germline ends. The CDR3 DNA is TGTGCCAGTACCCACGGGGGATCTAGCAATCAGCCCCAGCATTTT. Protein sequence: CASTHGGSSNQPQHF.

This clone was detected only a few times. The V call is TRBV5-1, the J call TRBJ1-5; TRBD1 matches 7 bases. Looked up from germline, CDR1 is SGHRS and CDR2 is YFSETQ. Unmatched junction bases numbered 6, after V lost 2 bases and J lost 7 bases. CDR3 length: 14 residues. CDR3 sequence: CASSLGTEGQPQHF. CDR3 coding DNA: TGCGCCAGCAGCTTAGGGACAGAGGGCCAGCCCCAGCATTTT. The full variable domain, completed using reference TRBV5-1 and TRBJ1-5, is KAGVTQTPRYLIKTRGQQVTLSCSPISGHRSVSWYQQTPGQGLQFLFEYFSETQRNKGNFPGRFSGRQFSNSRSEMNVSTLELGDSALYLCASSLGTEGQPQHFGDGTRLSIL.

The chain combines TRBV11-1 with TRBJ2-1; no firm D call. Trimming left V 0 bases short and J 5 bases short, with 5 bases between. CDR1 and CDR2 (germline): SGHAT, FQDESV (reference sequence). CDR3 length: 13 amino acids. The CDR3 here is CASSLAPDNEQFF. As DNA, the CDR3 is TGTGCCAGCAGCTTAGCGCCGGACAATGAGCAGTTCTTC. The entire variable domain, with the rest obtained from reference TRBV11-1 and TRBJ2-1, is as follows: EAEVAQSPRYKITEKSQAVAFWCDPISGHATLYWYRQILGQGPELLVQFQDESVVDDSQLPKDRFSAERLKGVDSTLKIQPAELGDSAMYLCASSLAPDNEQFFGPGTRLTVL.

This chain connects TRBV2 to TRBJ2-3; unclear D gene. The germline V gene has CDR1 SNHLY and CDR2 FYNNEI. This CDR3 contains 16 residues. Trimming took off 2 bases at V and 2 bases at J, with 14 bases between the two ends. As DNA, the CDR3 is TGTGCCAGCAGTGAACAACAGCCCAGTTCCACAGATACGCAGTATTTT. It yields the protein CASSEQQPSSTDTQYF.

The chain couples TRBV9 to TRBJ2-5; D is perhaps TRBD1 (5 bases). This CDR3 is built from 14 residues. Per germline, CDR1 SGDLS and CDR2 YYNGEE. The V gene lost 4 bases and the J gene lost 4 bases, with 14 bases spanning the gap. The CDR3 region has the DNA TGTGCCAGCAGCCGGACACTCGGCATAGAGACCCAGTACTTC. Its translation: CASSRTLGIETQYF.

V usage is TRBV7-2 and J usage is TRBJ2-2, with 7 bases aligning to TRBD2. CDR3 length: 15 amino acids. The V segment lost 5 bases and the J segment 8 bases; nucleotides outside the gene matches: 11. Germline CDR1 SGHTA, CDR2 FQGNSA. The CDR3 spells CASSRSWGGFGELFF. The CDR3 DNA follows: TGTGCCAGCAGCCGGAGCTGGGGGGGGTTTGGGGAGCTGTTTTTT.

The DNA for the CDR3 is TGTGCCTGGAGGAACGCTGGGAGTCCTGGCTACACCTTC. It encodes CAWRNAGSPGYTF. This chain uses TRBV30 with TRBJ1-2; D gene unclear. Trimming shortened V by 3 bases and J by 7 bases, and 15 bases separated the two germline ends. Germline CDR1 and CDR2: GTSNPN and SVGIG (reference sequence). The CDR3 spans 13 residues.

This clone appeared a few times. The chain carries TRBV7-3 and TRBJ2-6, with TRBD2 as a possible D gene (6 bases). The V end lost 6 bases, the J end lost 3 bases, and 12 bases lay between the germline ends. The CDR3 is 15 amino acids. CDR1 and CDR2 from the germline V gene are SGHTA and FQGTGA. CDR3 sequence reads: CASRGPGSGANVLTF. The CDR3 nucleotides read TGTGCCAGCAGAGGACCCGGGAGTGGGGCCAACGTCCTGACTTTC.

This clone has a single count. J is TRBJ1-2 and V is TRBV27, with D uncertain. The V and J ends lost 6 bases and 4 bases respectively, with 12 bases between them. CDR3 length: 13 amino acids. The germline V gene encodes CDR1 MNHEY and CDR2 SMNVEV (reference sequence). The CDR3: CASRLSRGYGYTF. The CDR3 DNA is TGTGCCAGCAGGCTTAGTCGCGGCTATGGCTACACCTTC.

The chain combines TRBV5-5 with TRBJ1-5; 7 nucleotides align to TRBD1. This CDR3 has 15 amino acids. Germline assignment: CDR1 SGHKS and CDR2 YYEKEE (reference sequence). Losses at the gene ends were 2 bases for V and 1 base for J; bases not matched to a gene: 3. CDR3 in DNA: TGTGCCAGCAGCTTCAAGGGGGCGAGCAATCAGCCCCAGCATTTT. Its protein is CASSFKGASNQPQHF. Complete variable domain (other parts from reference TRBV5-5 and TRBJ1-5): DAGVTQSPTHLIKTRGQQVTLRCSPISGHKSVSWYQQVLGQGPQFIFQYYEKEERGRGNFPDRFSARQFPNYSSELNVNALLLGDSALYLCASSFKGASNQPQHFGDGTRLSIL.

The V call is TRBV3-1 (or the pseudogene TRBV3-2), the J call TRBJ2-2; 7 bases are shared with TRBD1. J gave up 0 bases and V 4 bases, and 11 bases lay outside the gene matches. The CDR3 is made up of 18 amino acids. Germline lookup yields CDR1 LGHDT and CDR2 YNNKEL (reference sequence). In nucleotides, the CDR3 is TGTGCCAGCAGCCCGACCGGAAGGGGGCTCACGAACACCGGGGAGCTGTTTTTT. It is translated as CASSPTGRGLTNTGELFF.

The chain recombines TRBV6-5 with TRBJ1-2; TRBD1 aligns across 7 bases. CDR3 size: 15 residues. The V gene end was trimmed by 6 bases and the J gene end by 4 bases; junction bases not matched to a gene: 11. CDR1 is MNHEY and CDR2 is SVGAGI in the germline V gene. CDR3 in DNA: TGTGCCAGCAGGGACGACAGGGCGGGAAGCTATGGCTACACCTTC. Protein sequence: CASRDDRAGSYGYTF.

This clone was observed a few times. The CDR3 DNA reads TGTGCCAGCAGTCGGACAGGGAAGGGATACGAGCAGTACTTC. This encodes CASSRTGKGYEQYF. The rearrangement links TRBV6-5 to TRBJ2-7, with TRBD1 matching 8 bases. Per germline, CDR1 MNHEY and CDR2 SVGAGI. The CDR3 loop spans 14 amino acids. With 5 bases clipped from V and 4 bases from J, the junction kept 7 bases outside the gene matches.

The chain has TRBV19 and TRBJ1-1; D unresolved. The CDR3 runs to 13 residues. CDR1 and CDR2 from the germline V gene are LNHDA and SQIVND (reference sequence). Trimming removed 5 bases at V and 6 bases at J, with 13 bases between. The chain's CDR3 is CASSLRGTPEAFF. In nucleotides, the CDR3 is TGTGCCAGTAGTCTTCGGGGAACCCCTGAAGCTTTCTTT.

This clone was recorded many times. The V gene is TRBV10-3, the J gene TRBJ2-2, with no clear D. V was cut by 7 bases and J by 7 bases, with 19 bases left in between. The germline gives CDR1 ENHRY, CDR2 SYGVKD. The CDR3 totals 15 residues. In DNA form, the CDR3 reads TGTGCCATCACCGACTCCTGGAGAGGTGTCGGGGAGCTGTTTTTT. It codes for CAITDSWRGVGELFF.

The CDR3 loop is CASSQVEVTGSGSYNEQFF. The CDR3, as DNA: TGCGCCAGCAGCCAAGTTGAGGTGACCGGCTCCGGCTCCTACAATGAGCAGTTCTTC. This chain uses TRBV4-1 with TRBJ2-1; D gene ambiguous. The CDR3 loop spans 19 amino acids. Trimming pared 1 base from V and 0 bases from J, leaving 19 bases between. Per the germline V gene, CDR1 is MGHRA and CDR2 is YSYEKL.

This chain joins TRBV29-1 and TRBJ1-1; 9 bases are a match to TRBD1. V lost 5 bases to trimming and J lost 3 bases; unmatched junction nucleotides: 10. The CDR3 sequence is 15 residues long. Germline CDR1 SQVTM, CDR2 ANQGSEA. CDR3 region: CSVFDTGGKDTEAFF. For the CDR3, the DNA is TGCAGCGTTTTTGACACAGGGGGCAAGGACACTGAAGCTTTCTTT.

This clone appeared a single time. The chain has TRBV5-1 and TRBJ2-1, with D perhaps TRBD2 (6 bases). Germline-derived CDR1 and CDR2 are SGHRS and YFSETQ. The CDR3 covers 17 residues. The V and J ends lost 2 bases and 0 bases respectively, with 15 bases between them. CDR3 DNA sequence: TGCGCCAGCAGCTTAAGGGGACTCTCCAGCTCCTACAATGAGCAGTTCTTC. Protein product: CASSLRGLSSSYNEQFF.

J is TRBJ2-6 and V is TRBV2; 10 positions match TRBD1. Germline lookup yields CDR1 SNHLY and CDR2 FYNNEI. The V and J ends lost 6 bases and 2 bases, in that order; junction bases with no gene match: 7. The CDR3 has 17 residues. The CDR3 reads CASRASTGGAGANVLTF. The CDR3 bases are TGTGCCAGCAGAGCCTCGACAGGGGGCGCTGGGGCCAACGTCCTGACTTTC.

Only a few counts were recorded for this clone. The chain couples TRBV10-3 to TRBJ1-5, with D uncertain. V was trimmed by 0 bases and J by 7 bases, leaving 13 bases between them. CDR1 and CDR2 (germline): ENHRY, SYGVKD. This CDR3 contains 15 residues. CDR3 sequence: CAISESWGAGQPQHF. The CDR3, as DNA: TGTGCCATCAGTGAGTCGTGGGGTGCGGGCCAGCCCCAGCATTTT.

This clone has just a few counts. The rearrangement joins TRBV19 to TRBJ1-6; tentatively, D is TRBD1 (6 bases). The CDR3 is 16 residues long. CDR1 and CDR2 (germline): LNHDA, SQIVND (reference sequence). V was shortened by 0 bases and J by 6 bases, with 12 bases between the two germline ends. The CDR3 DNA reads TGTGCCAGTAGTATAGATCTCGGCAGGGGTAATTCACCCCTCCACTTT. Protein product: CASSIDLGRGNSPLHF.

The chain recombines TRBV18 with TRBJ2-7, with 9 bases matching TRBD1. The length of the CDR3 is 14 residues. Germline CDR1 is KGHSH and CDR2 is LQKENI. The V gene end was trimmed by 3 bases and the J gene end by 6 bases; junction bases not matched to a gene: 6. The CDR3 sequence is CASSPGTGNGEQYF. The CDR3 DNA reads TGTGCCAGCTCACCGGGGACAGGGAATGGCGAGCAGTACTTC.